This TCR beta chain derives from a study of T cell clones after liver transplantation. The wider study: TCRbeta sequencing after a pre-transplant mixed lymphocyte reaction identified graft-donor-reactive clones, later tracked in post-transplant blood. Subjects received no induction therapy and standard immunosuppression until randomization at 12-24 months post-transplant. Tolerance: complete withdrawal held at least one year, liver enzymes staying within twice normal.

Germline values: CDR1 SGHTA, CDR2 FQGNSA. This CDR3 region has 14 residues. V was pared by 3 bases and J by 4 bases, with 4 bases of the junction left unmatched. Data came from immunoSEQ multiplex PCR; TCRdb stores just in-frame clones and leaves some out. The repertoire has 50,000 to 60,000 clones, around 70% of them found once; the top ten carry around 9.1%. This rearrangement joins TRBV7-2 to TRBJ2-3; 7 bases line up with TRBD2. The sequencing used CD4+ T cells from blood, collected at the 22-month timepoint. This clonotype was sampled from a human patient who received a liver transplant. Some T cells may be supplied by the graft donor. The CDR3 here is CASSFPGRADTQYF. The CDR3 bases are TGTGCCAGCAGCTTCCCTGGGAGGGCAGATACGCAGTATTTT.